These T cell receptor beta chains were read from a single sample in a study of beta chain features in type 1 diabetes. This table comes from immunoSEQ multiplex PCR, and its TCRdb copy is limited to in-frame clones, with some not included. The table records about 650,000 clones, roughly 12% of them present only once. The sequenced sample consisted of naive CD4+ T cells from blood. These receptors were obtained from a man aged 30 to 39 with type 1 diabetes. Each CDR3 is given with its conserved first and last residue. D genes are given only for firm matches. Size is stated for part of the rows, as once, few or many counts, or as a class when the clone is expanded.

TRBV4-3	TRBJ2-3	few	-	CASSLQPRLAEATDTQYF	TGCGCCAGCAGCCTTCAGCCCCGGCTAGCCGAAGCCACAGATACGCAGTATTTT
TRBV10-3	TRBJ1-5	few	-	CAISESNWQPQHF	TGTGCCATCAGTGAGTCGAATTGGCAGCCCCAGCATTTT
TRBV9	TRBJ1-1	few	-	CASSGSRRVEEEAFF	TGTGCCAGCAGCGGATCTAGGAGGGTGGAGGAGGAAGCTTTCTTT
TRBV4-3	TRBJ2-5	few	-	CASSQDRTPQETQYF	TGCGCCAGCAGCCAAGATAGGACTCCCCAAGAGACCCAGTACTTC
TRBV2	TRBJ1-2	few	TRBD1	CASIKTARQGANYGYTF	TGTGCCAGCATCAAGACCGCCCGACAGGGGGCTAACTATGGCTACACCTTC
TRBV27	TRBJ2-7	-	TRBD1	CASSLSPRGQGSYEQYF	TGTGCCAGCAGTTTATCACCTCGTGGACAGGGCTCCTACGAGCAGTACTTC
TRBV18	TRBJ2-7	few	-	CASSPGQPSYEQYF	TGTGCCAGCTCACCAGGGCAGCCCTCCTACGAGCAGTACTTC
TRBV25-1	TRBJ1-2	few	TRBD1	CASSEYAAGGDGYTF	TGTGCCAGCAGTGAATACGCGGCAGGGGGCGATGGCTACACCTTC
TRBV5-4	TRBJ2-7	few	-	CASSPTGASLFHEQYF	TGTGCCAGCAGCCCCACGGGTGCTAGCCTGTTCCACGAGCAGTACTTC
TRBV7-2	TRBJ2-2	-	-	CASSGGGAGELFF	TGTGCCAGCAGTGGCGGCGGGGCCGGGGAGCTGTTTTTT
TRBV27	TRBJ1-2	-	-	CASNRALPLGYTF	TGTGCCAGCAATCGGGCCCTTCCCTTGGGCTACACCTTC
TRBV28	TRBJ1-5	-	-	CASSFAITEPGQPQHF	TGTGCCAGCAGTTTCGCCATTACAGAGCCTGGTCAGCCCCAGCATTTT
TRBV9	TRBJ2-5	few	-	CASSVVQGETQYF	TGTGCCAGCAGCGTAGTCCAGGGGGAGACCCAGTACTTC
TRBV6-1	TRBJ1-6	-	-	CASSEDLGTDSPLHF	TGTGCCAGCAGTGAAGATCTGGGCACCGATTCACCCCTCCACTTT
TRBV5-1	TRBJ1-6	-	-	CASSSDRSRAPLHF	TGCGCCAGCAGCTCCGACAGATCTAGGGCACCCCTCCACTTT
TRBV29-1	TRBJ2-5	few	-	CSVDEGPQETQYF	TGCAGCGTTGACGAGGGCCCTCAAGAGACCCAGTACTTC
TRBV6-5	TRBJ2-3	-	TRBD1	CASSYRDRTTDTQYF	TGTGCCAGCAGTTACCGGGACAGGACTACAGATACGCAGTATTTT
TRBV29-1	TRBJ1-1	few	-	CSVGGPMNTEAFF	TGCAGCGTTGGGGGGCCCATGAACACTGAAGCTTTCTTT
TRBV29-1	TRBJ2-7	-	TRBD1	CSVEDRVEQYF	TGCAGCGTTGAGGACAGGGTCGAGCAGTACTTC
TRBV5-8	TRBJ1-4	few	-	CASSLNRRNEKLFF	TGTGCCAGCAGCTTGAACAGGCGAAATGAAAAACTGTTTTTT
TRBV7-9	TRBJ1-4	few	TRBD1	CASSFRQGGEKLFF	TGTGCCAGCAGTTTCAGACAGGGGGGCGAAAAACTGTTTTTT
TRBV9	TRBJ1-3	-	TRBD1	CASSSGTEPGNTIYF	TGTGCCAGCAGCTCAGGGACAGAGCCAGGAAACACCATATATTTT
TRBV4-3	TRBJ1-4	-	-	CASSQDGGRLFF	TGCGCCAGCAGCCAAGACGGGGGAAGGCTGTTTTTT
TRBV13	TRBJ1-1	few	-	CASSLGPNTEAFF	TGTGCCAGCAGCTTAGGCCCGAACACTGAAGCTTTCTTT
TRBV19	TRBJ1-4	few	-	CASRGEKLFF	TGTGCCAGTAGAGGTGAAAAACTGTTTTTT
TRBV25-1	TRBJ1-4	-	-	CASSESRAANEKLFF	TGTGCCAGCAGTGAGTCCCGGGCCGCTAATGAAAAACTGTTTTTT
TRBV5-1	TRBJ1-2	few	-	CASSVNSGGYTF	TGCGCCAGCAGCGTTAACAGCGGGGGCTACACCTTC
TRBV4-3	TRBJ1-2	few	TRBD1	CASSQAGQGAYGYTF	TGCGCCAGCAGCCAAGCCGGACAGGGTGCCTATGGCTACACCTTC
TRBV11-3	TRBJ1-1	-	-	CASSPGQAYTEAFF	TGTGCCAGCAGCCCGGGCCAAGCATACACTGAAGCTTTCTTT
TRBV10-3	TRBJ2-1	few	TRBD1	CAIRSGTGDHHEQFF	TGTGCCATCAGATCCGGGACAGGGGATCACCATGAGCAGTTCTTC
TRBV27	TRBJ1-1	-	TRBD1	CASSRGQGNTEAFF	TGTGCCAGCAGTAGGGGACAGGGGAACACTGAAGCTTTCTTT
TRBV5-1	TRBJ1-3	few	-	CASSVGHNSGNTIYF	TGCGCCAGCAGCGTGGGACATAACTCTGGAAACACCATATATTTT
TRBV6-1	TRBJ1-2	-	-	CATLSRGYTF	TGTGCCACCCTTAGCCGGGGCTACACCTTC
TRBV5-1	TRBJ2-5	-	TRBD2	CASSLSPTSGGGETQYF	TGCGCCAGCAGCCTCTCCCCGACTAGCGGGGGAGGAGAGACCCAGTACTTC
TRBV5-1	TRBJ2-3	few	-	CASREATTDTQYF	TGCGCCAGTAGGGAGGCCACCACAGATACGCAGTATTTT
TRBV7-9	TRBJ2-3	-	-	CASSLGVGTEGPDTQYF	TGTGCCAGCAGCTTAGGGGTCGGGACCGAAGGTCCAGATACGCAGTATTTT
TRBV9	TRBJ2-2	few	-	CASGRTDNTGELFF	TGTGCCAGCGGACGGACAGATAACACCGGGGAGCTGTTTTTT
TRBV11-2	TRBJ2-2	-	-	CASSLLARGTGELFF	TGTGCCAGCAGCTTACTAGCCAGAGGGACCGGGGAGCTGTTTTTT
TRBV18	TRBJ1-3	-	-	CASSPREISGNTIYF	TGTGCCAGCTCACCCCGAGAGATCTCTGGAAACACCATATATTTT
TRBV2	TRBJ2-5	-	TRBD2	CASSLGRGAETQYF	TGTGCCAGCAGCCTAGGGAGGGGCGCGGAGACCCAGTACTTC
TRBV5-1	TRBJ1-1	-	-	CASSVQGMNTEAFF	TGCGCCAGCAGCGTACAGGGAATGAACACTGAAGCTTTCTTT
TRBV9	TRBJ2-4	few	-	CASSARDLSPGAKNIQYF	TGTGCCAGCAGCGCCCGGGACTTATCCCCTGGGGCCAAAAACATTCAGTACTTC
TRBV7-2	TRBJ1-1	few	-	CASSSYRVGTEAFF	TGTGCCAGCAGCTCATACAGGGTTGGCACTGAAGCTTTCTTT
TRBV29-1	TRBJ2-1	-	TRBD1	CSAYRDRANEQFF	TGCAGCGCGTACCGGGACAGGGCCAATGAGCAGTTCTTC
TRBV7-9	TRBJ2-5	few	TRBD1	CASSLGQGQETQYF	TGTGCCAGCAGCTTGGGACAGGGGCAAGAGACCCAGTACTTC